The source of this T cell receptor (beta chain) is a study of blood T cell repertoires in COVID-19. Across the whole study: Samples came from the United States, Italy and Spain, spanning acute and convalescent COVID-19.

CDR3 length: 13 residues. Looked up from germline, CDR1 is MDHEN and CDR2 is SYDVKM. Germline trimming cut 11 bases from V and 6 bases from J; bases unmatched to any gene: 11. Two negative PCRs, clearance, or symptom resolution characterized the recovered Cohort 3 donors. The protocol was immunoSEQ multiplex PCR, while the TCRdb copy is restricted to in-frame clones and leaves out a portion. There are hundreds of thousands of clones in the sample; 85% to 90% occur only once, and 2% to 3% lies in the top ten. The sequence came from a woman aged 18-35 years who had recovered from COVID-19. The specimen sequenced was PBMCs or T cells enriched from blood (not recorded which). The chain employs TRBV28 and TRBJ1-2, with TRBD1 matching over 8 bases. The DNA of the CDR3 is TGTGCCCCAATATTGAGGACAGGGAATGGCTACACCTTC. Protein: CAPILRTGNGYTF.